This entry lists 11 T cell receptor beta chains sequenced from one sample in a study of T-cell reconstitution after alpha-beta-depleted transplantation in children. Library preparation (for TCRbeta) was performed with unique molecular identifiers. TCRdb re-derived calls from the PCR reads in MiXCR, one entry per CDR3 protein. Here the sample spans 250,000 to 350,000 distinct CDR3 sequences, 9.9% being singletons. This specimen consisted of PBMCs from the stem cell graft donor, obtained from the stem cell graft. These receptors were taken from a human donor who donated a stem cell graft to a child with SCID.

The chain joins TRBV7-9 to TRBJ1-2, with a weak D call TRBD1 (5 bases). The CDR3 sequence is 17 residues long. Germline V gene sequence: CDR1 SEHNR, CDR2 FQNEAQ (reference sequence). V gave up 1 base and J gave up 1 base, with 16 bases separating them. CDR3 loop: CASSLEGYGADNYGYTF. DNA for the CDR3: TGTGCCAGCAGCTTAGAAGGTTACGGGGCGGATAACTATGGCTACACCTTC.

This clonotype was seen only a few times. This sequence joins TRBV14 and TRBJ1-6; possibly TRBD1 for D (5 bases). This CDR3 region has 14 residues. V was clipped by 1 base and J by 11 bases, with 12 bases between them. Germline V gene lookup returns CDR1 SGHDN and CDR2 FVKESK. DNA for the CDR3: TGTGCCAGCAGCCAAGGTGCAGGGACGGCACCCCTCCACTTT. This sequence encodes CASSQGAGTAPLHF.

This clonotype has just a few counts. The chain has TRBV18 and TRBJ2-2, with 11 bases matching TRBD1. This CDR3 is built from 16 residues. Losses at the gene ends were 6 bases for V and 6 bases for J; bases not matched to a gene: 9. Germline lookup yields CDR1 KGHSH and CDR2 LQKENI. This CDR3 reads CASSPGQGAIPGELFF. CDR3 DNA: TGTGCCAGCTCGCCAGGACAGGGGGCGATCCCCGGGGAGCTGTTTTTT. Full variable domain (missing parts from reference TRBV18 and TRBJ2-2): NAGVMQNPRHLVRRRGQEARLRCSPMKGHSHVYWYRQLPEEGLKFMVYLQKENIIDESGMPKERFSAEFPKEGPSILRIQQVVRGDSAAYFCASSPGQGAIPGELFFGEGSRLTVL.

The CDR3 DNA is TGCGCCAGCAGCGACGGACACTACGTAGGCACAGATACGCAGTATTTT. This codes for CASSDGHYVGTDTQYF. The chain uses TRBV5-1 and TRBJ2-3; maybe TRBD1 (5 bases). The CDR3 spans 16 residues. Trimming removed 4 bases at V and 1 base at J, with 16 bases between. The germline V gene encodes CDR1 SGHRS and CDR2 YFSETQ.

In this sample, this clonotype turned up a few times. Written as DNA, the CDR3 is TGTGCCAGCAGCTTATTAACCGGACAGATCGATGAAAAACTGTTTTTT. Its translation: CASSLLTGQIDEKLFF. The V and J genes are TRBV7-8 and TRBJ1-4; tentative D call: TRBD1 (6 bases). The CDR3 covers 16 residues. Between the trimmed V and J ends, which lost 2 bases and 6 bases, there was a span of 16 bases. Germline CDR1 SGHVS, CDR2 FQNEAQ.

This clonotype was recorded a few times. This sequence joins TRBV2 and TRBJ2-7; no clear D. V was cut by 7 bases and J by 6 bases, with 7 bases left in between. There are 10 residues in the CDR3. Germline values: CDR1 SNHLY, CDR2 FYNNEI. As DNA, the CDR3 is TGTGCCAGCAATGGAATCGAGCAGTACTTC. Translation: CASNGIEQYF.

This clonotype showed up just a few times. CDR3 in amino acids: CASSVGQGNAYEQYF. The CDR3 DNA sequence: TGCGCCAGCAGCGTGGGACAGGGGAACGCCTACGAGCAGTACTTC. The chain recombines TRBV5-1 with TRBJ2-7; 10 bases are a match to TRBD1. The trim removed 4 bases at V and 2 bases at J, leaving 6 bases unmatched. The length of the CDR3 is 15 residues. Germline values: CDR1 SGHRS, CDR2 YFSETQ.

Notes on this clonotype: Being one base from a much bigger clone, this may be a read error. The V gene is TRBV5-1, the J gene TRBJ1-2; the D gene is possibly TRBD1 (5 bases). The V gene lost 0 bases and the J gene lost 7 bases, with 28 bases spanning the gap. CDR1 is SGHRS and CDR2 is YFSETQ in the germline V gene. The CDR3 length is 19 residues. This chain's CDR3 is CASSLGGRDRHTTIGGYTF. The DNA of the CDR3 is TGCGCCAGCAGCTTGGGGGGAAGGGACCGCCACACTACAATCGGTGGCTACACCTTC. The variable domain in full, completed from reference TRBV5-1 and TRBJ1-2, reads KAGVTQTPRYLIKTRGQQVTLSCSPISGHRSVSWYQQTPGQGLQFLFEYFSETQRNKGNFPGRFSGRQFSNSRSEMNVSTLELGDSALYLCASSLGGRDRHTTIGGYTFGSGTRLTVV.

This clonotype was found a few times. The V and J genes are TRBV9 and TRBJ2-1, with a weak D call TRBD1 (5 bases). The CDR3 covers 18 residues. Trimming shortened V by 0 bases and J by 0 bases, and 16 bases separated the two germline ends. Germline CDR1 and CDR2: SGDLS and YYNGEE. The CDR3 spells CASSVDSAGSSSYNEQFF. The CDR3, as DNA: TGTGCCAGCAGCGTAGACTCGGCAGGGTCGAGCTCCTACAATGAGCAGTTCTTC.

Concerning this clonotype itself: This may stem from a read error, because a much larger clone lies one nucleotide away. The gene calls are TRBV5-1 and TRBJ1-1; D gene unclear. This CDR3 contains 14 residues. Germline V CDR1 and CDR2: SGHRS, YFSETQ. Between the trimmed V and J ends, which lost 5 bases and 1 base, there was a span of 12 bases. DNA of the CDR3: TGCGCCAGCAGGGCAGCCCGAGGGAACACTGAAGCTTTCTTT. It specifies CASRAARGNTEAFF.

J is TRBJ2-5 and V is TRBV5-1, with TRBD2 matching over 8 bases. The CDR3 runs to 14 residues. V lost 4 bases, J lost 5 bases, and 7 bases stayed unmatched. Germline CDR1 reads SGHRS; CDR2 reads YFSETQ. CDR3 residues: CASSTGLGAETQYF. In DNA, the CDR3 is TGCGCCAGCAGCACGGGACTAGGGGCGGAGACCCAGTACTTC.